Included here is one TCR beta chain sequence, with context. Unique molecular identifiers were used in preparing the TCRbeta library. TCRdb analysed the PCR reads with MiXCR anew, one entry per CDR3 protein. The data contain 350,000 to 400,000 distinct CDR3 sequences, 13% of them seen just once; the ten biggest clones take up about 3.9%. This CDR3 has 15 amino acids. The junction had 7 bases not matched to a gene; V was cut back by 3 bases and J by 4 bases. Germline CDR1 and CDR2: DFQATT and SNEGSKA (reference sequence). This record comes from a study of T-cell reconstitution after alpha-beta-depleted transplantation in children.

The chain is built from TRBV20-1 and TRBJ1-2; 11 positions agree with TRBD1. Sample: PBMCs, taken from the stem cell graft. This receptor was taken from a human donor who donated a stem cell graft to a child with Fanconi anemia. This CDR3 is CSARRTGGFGYGYTF. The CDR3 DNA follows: TGCAGTGCTAGGCGGACAGGGGGCTTTGGCTATGGCTACACCTTC.